This is a list of T cell receptor beta chains from one sample in a study of T cell clonotyping in hematopoietic cell transplantation. Libraries were prepared by immunoSEQ multiplex PCR; TCRdb keeps only in-frame clonotypes and omits some of them. The table lists about 36,000 clones, 80% to 90% of them singletons. Input material: peripheral blood mononuclear cells. The receptors here all came from a woman aged 40 to 50 in good health. Some clones in this sample may be carry-over from other donors' samples. CDR3s leave out the opening cysteine and the closing phenylalanine or tryptophan. The order of the fields is CDR3 protein, V gene.

CDR3: ASSLSTSQTGELF
V: TRBV5-1

CDR3: ASSVAPHYEQY
V: TRBV9

CDR3: ASSQDRAGPSTDTQY
V: TRBV14

CDR3: ASSQYGGEQPYEQY
V: TRBV4-3

CDR3: ASRRQGTLMTQY
V: TRBV28

CDR3: ASSPSTGYTEAF
V: TRBV5-1

CDR3: AWSVGDYNEQF
V: TRBV30

CDR3: ASSLSIGSSINEQF
V: TRBV5-1

CDR3: ASSLWATGGAETQY
V: TRBV7-2

CDR3: ASSQAGDSTGPYGYT
V: TRBV4-3

CDR3: ASSLDGDQPQH
V: TRBV11-2

CDR3: ASSRGGWGSSYEQY
V: TRBV5-4

CDR3: ASSRREGGSYEQY
V: TRBV18

CDR3: ASSLNSDEQF
V: TRBV7-3